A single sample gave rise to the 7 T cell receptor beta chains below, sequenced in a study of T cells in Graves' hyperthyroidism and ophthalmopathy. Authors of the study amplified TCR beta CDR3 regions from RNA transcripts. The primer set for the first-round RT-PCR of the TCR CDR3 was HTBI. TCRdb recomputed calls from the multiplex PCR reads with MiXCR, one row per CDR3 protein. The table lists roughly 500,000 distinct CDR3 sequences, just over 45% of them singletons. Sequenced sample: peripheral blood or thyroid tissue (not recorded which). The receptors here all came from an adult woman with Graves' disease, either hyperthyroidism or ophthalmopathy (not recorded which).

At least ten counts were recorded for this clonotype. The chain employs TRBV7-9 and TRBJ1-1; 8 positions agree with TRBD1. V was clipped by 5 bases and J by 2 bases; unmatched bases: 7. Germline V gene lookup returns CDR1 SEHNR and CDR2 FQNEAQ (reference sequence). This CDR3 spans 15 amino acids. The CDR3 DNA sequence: TGTGCCAGCAGCCCCCCGGACAGGGAAAACACTGAAGCTTTCTTT. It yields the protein CASSPPDRENTEAFF.

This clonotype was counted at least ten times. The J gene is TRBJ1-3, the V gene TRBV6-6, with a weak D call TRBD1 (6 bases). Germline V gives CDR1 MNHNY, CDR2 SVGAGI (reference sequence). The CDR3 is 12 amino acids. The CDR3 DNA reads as TGTGGCGCAGGGGCAGTAGGAAACACCATATATTTT. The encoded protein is CGAGAVGNTIYF.

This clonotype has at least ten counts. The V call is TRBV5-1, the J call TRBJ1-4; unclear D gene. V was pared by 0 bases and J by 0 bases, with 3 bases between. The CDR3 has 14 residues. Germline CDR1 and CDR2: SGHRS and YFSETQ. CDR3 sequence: CASSLDPTNEKLFF. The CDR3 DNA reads TGCGCCAGCAGCTTGGACCCAACTAATGAAAAACTGTTTTTT.

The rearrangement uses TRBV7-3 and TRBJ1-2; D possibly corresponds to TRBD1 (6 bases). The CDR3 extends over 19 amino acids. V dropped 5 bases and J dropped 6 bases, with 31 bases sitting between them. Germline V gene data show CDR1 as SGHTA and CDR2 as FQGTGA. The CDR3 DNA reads TGTGCCAGCAGCCCTACCCACTCCCTTACAGGGCCAACGTCCAATGGCTACACCTTC. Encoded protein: CASSPTHSLTGPTSNGYTF.

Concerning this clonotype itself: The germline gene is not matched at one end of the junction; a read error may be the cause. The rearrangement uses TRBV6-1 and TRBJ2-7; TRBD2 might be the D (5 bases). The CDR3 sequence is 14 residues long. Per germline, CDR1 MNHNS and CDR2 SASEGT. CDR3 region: CAISEAAGSYEQYF. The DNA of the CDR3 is TGTGCCATCAGTGAAGCGGCAGGCTCCTACGAGCAGTACTTC.

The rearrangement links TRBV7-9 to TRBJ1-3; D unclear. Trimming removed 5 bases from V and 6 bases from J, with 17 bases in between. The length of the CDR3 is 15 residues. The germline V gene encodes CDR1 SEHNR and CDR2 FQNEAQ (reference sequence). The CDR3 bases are TGTGCCAGCAGCCCCGACATGTCCTCTCCAAACACCATATATTTT. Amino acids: CASSPDMSSPNTIYF.

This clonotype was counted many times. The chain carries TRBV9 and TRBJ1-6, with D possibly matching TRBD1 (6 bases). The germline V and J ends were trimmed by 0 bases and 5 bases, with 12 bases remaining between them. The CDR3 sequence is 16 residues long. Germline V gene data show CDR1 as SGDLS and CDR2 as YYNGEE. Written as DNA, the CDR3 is TGTGCCAGCAGCGTAGGGGGTCAGGGGCATAATTCACCCCTCCACTTT. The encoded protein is CASSVGGQGHNSPLHF.